The clone carrying this TCR beta chain appeared a few times. Germline V gene sequence: CDR1 SGHDN, CDR2 FVKESK. The V and J ends lost 3 bases and 5 bases respectively, with 10 bases between them. This CDR3 is built from 13 residues. The authors took blood RNA from unsorted whole blood and also extracted germline DNA. This entry is derived from a study of tumor-infiltrating lymphocytes in primary liver carcinoma. The input was 500 ng total RNA; TCR beta cDNA was made from it with a constant-region primer. Three nested multiplex PCR rounds, a slightly modified ARM-PCR, produced the libraries for TCR beta. A C-beta reverse primer was combined with TRBV1-TRBV30 forward primers in the first two PCR rounds, and each round had approximately 10 cycles. TCRdb independently ran MiXCR on the multiplex PCR reads; one entry per CDR3 protein. This sample yields 190,000 or so distinct CDR3 sequences, of which 65% are seen a single time; 5.5% to 9% belongs to the top ten.

What was sequenced was peripheral blood. The V gene is TRBV14, the J gene TRBJ1-2; D unclear. This sequence originates from a woman in her fifties or sixties with primary liver carcinoma and hepatitis B virus infection. As DNA, the CDR3 is TGTGCCAGCAGCCACTCGGGTCCTTATGGCTACACCTTC. Its protein is CASSHSGPYGYTF.